The clone carrying this T cell receptor (beta chain) was counted many times. As yet, its antigen is unknown. Molecules of cDNA were individually given unique molecular identifiers that were attached to them. TCRdb re-called the 5' RACE reads with MiXCR, one entry per CDR3 protein. The profile shows 15,000 to 20,000 distinct CDR3 sequences, about 5% of them singletons. The sample belongs to a study of early T cells in non-severe SARS-CoV-2 infection. Study overall: Sequencing input comprised bulk RNA from unsorted whole blood; chain pairing was not available.

Regarding the study as a whole: Anti-spike CD8 responses were favored by VDJdb matching, which missed private and CD4 specificities.

V gave up 0 bases and J gave up 7 bases, with 12 bases separating them. CDR3 length: 14 amino acids. Per germline, CDR1 SEHNR and CDR2 FQNEAQ (reference sequence). This TCR came from an adult who was a healthcare worker with PCR-confirmed SARS-CoV-2 infection or an uninfected control (not recorded which). The chain has TRBV7-9 and TRBJ1-1; D remains unclear. The material sequenced was whole blood. The chain's CDR3 is CASSLAPGQNEAFF. DNA for the CDR3: TGTGCCAGCAGCTTAGCCCCCGGGCAAAATGAAGCTTTCTTT.